This entry describes one TCR beta chain. The V end lost 6 bases, the J end lost 4 bases, and 16 bases lay between the germline ends. The germline V gene has CDR1 SGHRS and CDR2 YFSETQ. This CDR3 contains 14 residues. The participants were between roughly 18 and 100 years old and came from some 25 US areas. Recovered status in Cohort 3 required two negative PCRs, clearance, or symptom resolution. The sample is drawn from a study of blood T cell repertoires in COVID-19. Measured with immunoSEQ multiplex PCR; TCRdb has only the in-frame clones, and not every one. The profile shows around 230,000 clones, almost 85% of them singletons.

This chain uses TRBV5-1 with TRBJ2-5; tentative D call: TRBD1 (5 bases). Material for sequencing was PBMCs or T cells enriched from blood (not recorded which). The source of this sequence is a man aged 40-49 years who had recovered from COVID-19. This CDR3 is CASTEQGRGETQYF. The CDR3 coding sequence is TGCGCCAGCACGGAGCAGGGAAGGGGAGAGACCCAGTACTTC.